This T cell receptor (beta chain) was captured in a study of T cell repertoires in cytomegalovirus infection. Study-level information: Researchers turned to recently identified HLA-C-restricted CMV epitopes as well as well-studied HLA-B-restricted ones. In public TCR beta signatures, there were indications of both CMV infection and matching HLA type.

This clonotype has more than one count but fewer than ten. Its target is unknown. Study conclusions and caveats: Of the TCR beta families, the public ones yielded a cumulative frequency that identified carriers of CMV plus the relevant HLA. Dominant in the ex vivo response were TCR beta clonotypes restricted by HLA-C and specific for CMV.

Each CDR3 protein is one row after TCRdb ran MiXCR on the reads. The data contain under 850,000 distinct CDR3 sequences, around a third of them seen just once; the ten biggest clones take up around a sixth. This CDR3 comprises 12 residues. Per germline, CDR1 SGHVS and CDR2 FQNEAQ. The germline V and J ends were trimmed by 6 bases and 4 bases, with 8 bases remaining between them. The sample in question was cultured PBMCs, obtained from culture after CMV antigen stimulation. This TCR was sampled from a human donor in good health (CMV status not recorded). Some clones in this sample may be carry-over from other donors' samples. The V call is TRBV7-8, the J call TRBJ2-3; D is unclear. The CDR3 protein is CASRRHPDTQYF. The CDR3 coding sequence is TGTGCCAGCAGACGGCACCCAGATACGCAGTATTTT.